This TCR beta chain appears in the sequencing data of a study of cytomegalovirus exposure and HLA in healthy donors. This CDR3 has 13 residues. CDR1 is SGHTA and CDR2 is FQGNSA in the germline V gene. With 10 bases clipped from V and 7 bases from J, the junction kept 10 bases outside the gene matches. 13 Jbeta primers and 60 Vbeta primers were used for the PCR. In the original workflow: Among the unique TCR beta chains that a later analysis counted, about 85 million in all, 9.5 million to 12 million were shared. Clones were read by immunoSEQ multiplex PCR, and TCRdb kept only the in-frame ones, dropping some. The V and J calls and the clone size are those of that table, but D and trimming were determined from the DNA. This sample has 160,000 or so clones, with about three quarters found just once.

Sequencing used PBMCs. The chain recombines TRBV7-2 with TRBJ1-5; 7 nucleotides line up with TRBD1. The receptor was derived from a woman between 40 and 55 years old in good health and CMV-seronegative. For the CDR3, the DNA is TGTGCCACCCGACAGGGTACGTACCAGCCCCAGCATTTT. Translated, it gives CATRQGTYQPQHF.